What follows are 3 T cell receptor beta chains derived from one specimen sequenced in a study of glioma-infiltrating T cells. Using RNA template, CDR3s of TCR alpha and beta were amplified with iRepertoire arm-PCR. TCRdb re-analysed the multiplex PCR reads in MiXCR, keeping a single row per CDR3 protein. The repertoire holds a few hundred thousand distinct CDR3 sequences, 41% seen once, with about 11% in the top ten. What was sequenced was glioma tissue, nonneoplastic brain tissue, or PBMCs (not recorded which). The receptors originated from a human donor with low-grade glioma or glioblastoma, undergoing nonglioma brain surgery, or in good health (not recorded which).

The chain has TRBV10-3 and TRBJ2-7; D not resolved. Germline V gene data show CDR1 as ENHRY and CDR2 as SYGVKD. Trimming took 4 bases from V and 6 from J, leaving 19 bases between them. The CDR3 is 15 residues long. In DNA, the CDR3 is TGTGCCATCAGTGGAAGGGTCCCAAGTGAGGTCGAGCAGTACTTC. Translation gives CAISGRVPSEVEQYF.

This clonotype was seen a handful of times. This chain links TRBV20-1 with TRBJ2-3, with D possibly matching TRBD2 (6 bases). The V gene lost 5 bases and the J gene lost 2 bases, with 20 bases spanning the gap. The V gene's germline CDR1 is DFQATT and CDR2 SNEGSKA (reference sequence). There are 16 residues in the CDR3. In DNA form, the CDR3 reads TGCAGTGCTTATCATTTGACTAGAGGATCCACAGATACGCAGTATTTT. Its translation is CSAYHLTRGSTDTQYF.

In the case of this clonotype: An end of the junction differs from the germline gene, which may be a read error. The chain is built from TRBV6-2 or TRBV6-3 and TRBJ2-2; D is perhaps TRBD1 (5 bases). The CDR3 covers 14 residues. CDR1 is MNHEY, CDR2 SVGEGT, per germline. The CDR3 nucleotides read TGTGCCGGCAGTCCCAGGGCACCCACCGGGGAGCTGTTTTTT. Encoded protein: CAGSPRAPTGELFF.